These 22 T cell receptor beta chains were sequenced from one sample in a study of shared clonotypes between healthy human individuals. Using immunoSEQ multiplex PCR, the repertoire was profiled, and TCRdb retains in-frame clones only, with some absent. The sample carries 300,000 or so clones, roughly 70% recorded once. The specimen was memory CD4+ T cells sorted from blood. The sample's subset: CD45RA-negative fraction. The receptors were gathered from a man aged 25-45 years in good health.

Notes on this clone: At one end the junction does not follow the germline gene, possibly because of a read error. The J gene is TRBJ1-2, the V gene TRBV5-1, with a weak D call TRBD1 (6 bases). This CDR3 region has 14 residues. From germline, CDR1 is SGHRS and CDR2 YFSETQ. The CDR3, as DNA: TGCGCCAGCAGCTTGGGACAGGAGAACTCTGGCTACACCTTC. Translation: CASSLGQENSGYTF.

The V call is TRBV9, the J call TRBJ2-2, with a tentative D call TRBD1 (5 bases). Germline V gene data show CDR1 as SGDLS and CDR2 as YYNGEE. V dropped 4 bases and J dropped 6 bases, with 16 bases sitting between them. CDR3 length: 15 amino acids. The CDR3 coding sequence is TGTGCCAGCAGCCCTGAGACAGCTAAACCCGGGGAGCTGTTTTTT. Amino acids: CASSPETAKPGELFF.

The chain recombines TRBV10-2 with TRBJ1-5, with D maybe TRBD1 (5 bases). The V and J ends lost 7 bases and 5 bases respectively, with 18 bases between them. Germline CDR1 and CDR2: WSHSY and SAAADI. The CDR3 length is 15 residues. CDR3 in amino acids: CASKDLGTGDQPQHF. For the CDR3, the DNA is TGCGCCAGCAAAGACTTGGGGACGGGGGATCAGCCCCAGCATTTT.

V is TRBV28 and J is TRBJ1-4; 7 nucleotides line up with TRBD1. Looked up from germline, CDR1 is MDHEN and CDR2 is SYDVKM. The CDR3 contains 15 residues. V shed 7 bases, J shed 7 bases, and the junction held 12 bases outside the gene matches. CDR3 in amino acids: CASTPRQGWVEKLFF. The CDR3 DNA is TGTGCCAGCACGCCTCGACAGGGATGGGTTGAAAAACTGTTTTTT.

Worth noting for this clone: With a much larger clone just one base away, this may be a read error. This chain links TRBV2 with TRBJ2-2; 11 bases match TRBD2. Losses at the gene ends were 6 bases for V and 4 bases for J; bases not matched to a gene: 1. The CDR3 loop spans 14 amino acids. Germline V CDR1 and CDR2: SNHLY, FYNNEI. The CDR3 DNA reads TGTGCCAGCAGCGGACTAGCGGGCACCGGGGAGCTGTTTTTT. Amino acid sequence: CASSGLAGTGELFF. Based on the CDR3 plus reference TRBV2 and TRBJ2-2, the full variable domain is EPEVTQTPSHQVTQMGQEVILRCVPISNHLYFYWYRQILGQKVEFLVSFYNNEISEKSEIFDDQFSVERPDGSNFTLKIRSTKLEDSAMYFCASSGLAGTGELFFGEGSRLTVL.

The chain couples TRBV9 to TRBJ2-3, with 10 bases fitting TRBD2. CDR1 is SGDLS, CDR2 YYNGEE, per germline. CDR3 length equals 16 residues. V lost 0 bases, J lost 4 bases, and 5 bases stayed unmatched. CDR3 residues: CASSVAAGGTADTQYF. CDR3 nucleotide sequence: TGTGCCAGCAGCGTAGCAGCGGGAGGGACGGCAGATACGCAGTATTTT.

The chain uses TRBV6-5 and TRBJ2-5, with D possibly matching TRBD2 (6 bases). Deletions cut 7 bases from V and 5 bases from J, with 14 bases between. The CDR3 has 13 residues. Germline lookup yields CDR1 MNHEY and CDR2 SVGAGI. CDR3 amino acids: CASTSTSGETQYF. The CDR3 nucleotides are TGTGCCAGCACCTCAACAAGCGGGGAGACCCAGTACTTC.

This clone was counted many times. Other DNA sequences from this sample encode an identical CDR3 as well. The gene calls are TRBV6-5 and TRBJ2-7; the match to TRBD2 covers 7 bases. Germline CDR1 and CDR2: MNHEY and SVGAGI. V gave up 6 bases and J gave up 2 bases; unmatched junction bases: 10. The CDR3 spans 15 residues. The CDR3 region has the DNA TGTGCCAGCAGCCCTGGGGGGGGAACACCCTACGAGCAGTACTTC. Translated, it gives CASSPGGGTPYEQYF.

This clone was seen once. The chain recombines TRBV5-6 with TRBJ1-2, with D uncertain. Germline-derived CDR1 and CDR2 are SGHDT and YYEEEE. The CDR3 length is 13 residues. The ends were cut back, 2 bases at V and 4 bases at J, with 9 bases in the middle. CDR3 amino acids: CASSFVRSYGYTF. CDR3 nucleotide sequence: TGTGCCAGCAGCTTTGTTCGTAGCTATGGCTACACCTTC. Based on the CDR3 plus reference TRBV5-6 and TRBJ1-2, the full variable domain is DAGVTQSPTHLIKTRGQQVTLRCSPKSGHDTVSWYQQALGQGPQFIFQYYEEEERQRGNFPDRFSGHQFPNYSSELNVNALLLGDSALYLCASSFVRSYGYTFGSGTRLTVV.

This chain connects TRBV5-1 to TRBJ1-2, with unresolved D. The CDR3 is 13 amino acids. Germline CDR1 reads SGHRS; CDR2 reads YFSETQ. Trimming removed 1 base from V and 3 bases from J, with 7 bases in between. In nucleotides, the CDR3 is TGCGCCAGCAGCTTGCAGAATGACTATGGCTACACCTTC. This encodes CASSLQNDYGYTF.

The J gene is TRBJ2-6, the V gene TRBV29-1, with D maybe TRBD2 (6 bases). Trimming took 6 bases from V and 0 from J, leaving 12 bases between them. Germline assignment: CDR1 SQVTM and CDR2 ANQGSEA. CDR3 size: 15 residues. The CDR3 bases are TGCAGCGTGCGGGGTCAACCCTCTGGGGCCAACGTCCTGACTTTC. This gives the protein CSVRGQPSGANVLTF.

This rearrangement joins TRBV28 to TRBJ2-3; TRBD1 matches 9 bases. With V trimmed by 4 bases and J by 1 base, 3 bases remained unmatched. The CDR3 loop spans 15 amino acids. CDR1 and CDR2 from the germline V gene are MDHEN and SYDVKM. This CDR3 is CASSSGTGRTDTQYF. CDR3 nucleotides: TGTGCCAGCAGTTCCGGGACAGGGCGCACAGATACGCAGTATTTT.

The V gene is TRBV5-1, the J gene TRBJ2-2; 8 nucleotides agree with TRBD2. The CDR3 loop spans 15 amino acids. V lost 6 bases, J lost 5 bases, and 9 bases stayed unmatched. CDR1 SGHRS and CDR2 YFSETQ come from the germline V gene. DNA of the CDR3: TGCGCCAGCAACGGCCTAGCGGGCGAGACCGGGGAGCTGTTTTTT. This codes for CASNGLAGETGELFF.

Here the CDR3 DNA reads TGTGCCAGCAGCGACACCGGGACTACGAACACCGGGGAGCTGTTTTTT. Translation gives CASSDTGTTNTGELFF. The chain joins TRBV7-3 to TRBJ2-2; 7 bases fit TRBD2. CDR3 length: 16 residues. With 5 bases clipped from V and 0 bases from J, the junction kept 6 bases outside the gene matches. Germline V gene data show CDR1 as SGHTA and CDR2 as FQGTGA.

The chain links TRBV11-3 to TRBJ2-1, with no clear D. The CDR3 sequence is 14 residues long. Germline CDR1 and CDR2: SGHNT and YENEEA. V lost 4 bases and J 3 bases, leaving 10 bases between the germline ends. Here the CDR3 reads CASSSDSNYNEQFF. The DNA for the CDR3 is TGTGCCAGCAGCTCTGATTCAAACTACAATGAGCAGTTCTTC.

The CDR3 reads CASSLVSSYNEQFF. The CDR3 coding sequence is TGTGCCAGCAGCTTGGTTAGCTCCTACAATGAGCAGTTCTTC. The chain is built from TRBV5-5 and TRBJ2-1; D remains unclear. Trimming took off 0 bases at V and 0 bases at J, with 4 bases between the two ends. The length of the CDR3 is 14 residues. Germline-derived CDR1 and CDR2 are SGHKS and YYEKEE (reference sequence).

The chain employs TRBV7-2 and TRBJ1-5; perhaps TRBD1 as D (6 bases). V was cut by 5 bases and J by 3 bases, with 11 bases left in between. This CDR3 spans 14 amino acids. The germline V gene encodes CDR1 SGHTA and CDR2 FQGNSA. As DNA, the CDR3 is TGTGCCAGCAGCACCGGACAGCTCAATCAGCCCCAGCATTTT. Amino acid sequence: CASSTGQLNQPQHF.

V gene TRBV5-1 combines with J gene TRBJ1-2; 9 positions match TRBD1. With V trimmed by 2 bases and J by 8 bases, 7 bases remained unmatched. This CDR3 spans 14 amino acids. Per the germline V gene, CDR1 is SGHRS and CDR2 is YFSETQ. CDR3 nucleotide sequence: TGCGCCAGCAGCTTACCCGGGACAGGGCGCGGCTACACCTTC. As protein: CASSLPGTGRGYTF. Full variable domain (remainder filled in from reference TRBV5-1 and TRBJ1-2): KAGVTQTPRYLIKTRGQQVTLSCSPISGHRSVSWYQQTPGQGLQFLFEYFSETQRNKGNFPGRFSGRQFSNSRSEMNVSTLELGDSALYLCASSLPGTGRGYTFGSGTRLTVV.

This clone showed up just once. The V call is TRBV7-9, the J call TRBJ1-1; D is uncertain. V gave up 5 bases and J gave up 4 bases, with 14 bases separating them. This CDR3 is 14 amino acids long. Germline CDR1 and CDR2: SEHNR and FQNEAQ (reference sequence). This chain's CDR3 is CASSDQVGVTEAFF. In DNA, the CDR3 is TGTGCCAGCAGCGATCAGGTCGGGGTCACTGAAGCTTTCTTT.

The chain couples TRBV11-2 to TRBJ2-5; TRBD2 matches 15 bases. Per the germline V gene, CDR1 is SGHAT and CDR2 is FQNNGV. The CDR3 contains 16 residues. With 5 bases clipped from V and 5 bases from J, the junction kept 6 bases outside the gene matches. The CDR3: CASSQGLAGGWETQYF. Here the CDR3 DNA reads TGTGCCAGCAGCCAAGGACTAGCGGGAGGGTGGGAGACCCAGTACTTC.

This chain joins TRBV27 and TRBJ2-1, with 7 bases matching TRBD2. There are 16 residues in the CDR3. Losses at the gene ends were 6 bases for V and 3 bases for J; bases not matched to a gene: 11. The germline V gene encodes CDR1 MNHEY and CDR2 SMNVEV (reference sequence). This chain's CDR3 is CASRLVWRESYNEQFF. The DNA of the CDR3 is TGTGCCAGCAGACTAGTGTGGCGGGAGAGCTACAATGAGCAGTTCTTC.

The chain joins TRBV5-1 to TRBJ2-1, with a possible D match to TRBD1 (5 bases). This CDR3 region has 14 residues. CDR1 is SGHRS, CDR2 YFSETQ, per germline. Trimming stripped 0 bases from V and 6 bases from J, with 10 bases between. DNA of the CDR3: TGCGCCAGCAGCTTGGGGGCCAGGGCCAATGAGCAGTTCTTC. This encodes CASSLGARANEQFF.